Listed below are T cell receptor beta chains from one sample, sequenced in a study of regulatory T cells in long-lasting Graves disease. TCRdb passed the multiplex PCR reads through MiXCR, listing each CDR3 protein once. In the table there are around 400,000 distinct CDR3 sequences, about 12% of which are singletons. Another study also made use of these data, one on T cells in Graves' hyperthyroidism and ophthalmopathy.

Here the sequenced sample was peripheral blood mononuclear cells (PBMCs), taken at new diagnosis, from a patient treated with antithyroid drugs. These receptors all stem from a woman under 30 with Graves disease. Both conserved end residues are part of each CDR3. The D gene is left open where the match is weak. Not all rows give a size; the values are once, few, many and, for expanded clones, a class.

>TRBV3-1|many|TRBJ1-1|.
TGTGCCAGCAGCCAAGTGGCGCAGATCACTGAAGCTTTCTTT
CASSQVAQITEAFF
>TRBV20-1|many|TRBJ2-7|TRBD1
TGCAGTGCTCCGGAGACAGGGGGCCGGTACGAGCAGTACTTC
CSAPETGGRYEQYF
>TRBV5-1|many|TRBJ1-1|TRBD1
TGCGCCAGCAGCTCGAGGGGGCAGGTCATGAACACTGAAGCTTTCTTT
CASSSRGQVMNTEAFF
>TRBV28|many|TRBJ2-7|.
TGTGCCAGCAGCCAGGACCACGGGGAGCAGTACTTC
CASSQDHGEQYF
>TRBV7-2|many|TRBJ1-2|TRBD1
TGTGCCAGCAGCTCGCTACATCGGGACAGGGGGTTACCGAACTATGGCTACACCTTC
CASSSLHRDRGLPNYGYTF
>TRBV28|many|TRBJ2-7|TRBD2
TGTGCCAGCAGTTTCTTCCGGGGGGGCAGGGGTGCCTCCTACGAGCAGTACTTC
CASSFFRGGRGASYEQYF
>TRBV6-5|many|TRBJ2-7|TRBD1
TGTGCCAGCAGTTTACGAGGGACAGGGGGCTACGAGCAGTACTTC
CASSLRGTGGYEQYF
>TRBV7-3|.|TRBJ2-5|.
TGTGCCAGCAGTTTCCTAGCCGAAGAGACCCAGTACTTC
CASSFLAEETQYF
>TRBV28|.|TRBJ2-7|.
TGTGCCAGCAGTTCAATCCCCTACGAGCAGTACTTC
CASSSIPYEQYF
>TRBV2|.|TRBJ2-1|TRBD2
TGTGCCAGCAGTGAGGGTAGCGGGGGTAGCGTTGAGCAGTTCTTC
CASSEGSGGSVEQFF
>TRBV12-3/TRBV12-4|.|TRBJ1-5|.
TGTGCCAGCAGTTTTCTAGGGAGCAATCAGCCCCAGCATTTT
CASSFLGSNQPQHF
>TRBV30|many|TRBJ2-5|TRBD1
TGTGCCTGGACACACTCCAGACAGGGCACAAAGAAAGAGACCCAGTACTTC
CAWTHSRQGTKKETQYF
>TRBV12-3/TRBV12-4|many|TRBJ1-3|.
TGTGCCAGCAGTTTAGCGCTCGGGGCTTGGCAGCGACACTCTGGAAACACCATATATTTT
CASSLALGAWQRHSGNTIYF
>TRBV2|many|TRBJ2-4|.
TGTGCCAGCAGTTTAAACATTCAGTACTTC
CASSLNIQYF
>TRBV5-5|.|TRBJ1-2|TRBD1
TGTGCCAGCAGTTATCCGGGACAGGGGGTCTATGGCTACACCTTC
CASSYPGQGVYGYTF
>TRBV10-3|many|TRBJ2-3|TRBD2
TGTGCCATCAGTGAGGAGAGCGGGAGAGATACGCAGTATTTT
CAISEESGRDTQYF
>TRBV25-1|many|TRBJ2-1|.
TGTGCCAGTAACGACCTAGGAGCTTACAATGAGCAGTTCTTC
CASNDLGAYNEQFF
>TRBV30|.|TRBJ1-5|.
TGTGCCTGGAGTGGGGGAACAGGGACTTATCAGCCCCAGCATTTT
CAWSGGTGTYQPQHF
>TRBV2|many|TRBJ1-2|TRBD1
TGTGCCAGCAAATGGGACAGGCAAAACTATGGCTACACCTTC
CASKWDRQNYGYTF
>TRBV27|.|TRBJ2-3|.
TGTGCCAGCAGTTTATCTTCTGCGGGGGATACGCAGTATTTT
CASSLSSAGDTQYF
>TRBV20-1|.|TRBJ2-7|.
TGCAGTGCTAGAGACAGTGTTGCCTCCTACGAGCAGTACTTC
CSARDSVASYEQYF
>TRBV7-9|few|TRBJ1-1|TRBD1
TGTGCCAGCAGCAGGGACAGGGCAAGGCATAGGAACACTGAAGCTTTCTTT
CASSRDRARHRNTEAFF
>TRBV20-1|many|TRBJ2-5|.
TGCAGTGCTAGAGATTTGGGCGCTGTATCGCGGATCTACCAAGAGACCCAGTACTTC
CSARDLGAVSRIYQETQYF
>TRBV2|few|TRBJ2-2|.
TGTGCCAGCAGTGAGGGGTGGGGCGGGGAGCTGTTTTTT
CASSEGWGGELFF
>TRBV12-3/TRBV12-4|many|TRBJ1-5|.
TGTGCCAGCAGTTTCGCAGGGAATAGCAATCAGCCCCAGCATTTT
CASSFAGNSNQPQHF
>TRBV20-1|.|TRBJ2-7|TRBD2
TGCAGTGCCGCAACGGACCGTGGGACTAGCTACGAGCAGTACTTC
CSAATDRGTSYEQYF
>TRBV6-1|many|TRBJ1-5|.
TGTGCCAGCAGCTCTAGGACCCTATATAGCAATCAGCCCCAGCATTTT
CASSSRTLYSNQPQHF
>TRBV7-2|many|TRBJ2-7|TRBD2
TGTGCCAGCGGCTCGCCGGTAGGGACTAGCGGGTCATATGTAGGCGAGCAGTACTTC
CASGSPVGTSGSYVGEQYF
>TRBV18|many|TRBJ2-5|.
TGTGCCAGCTCACGACCACAGTACCAAGAGACCCAGTACTTC
CASSRPQYQETQYF
>TRBV20-1|many|TRBJ2-7|.
TGCAGTGCTAGAGAATTTGCAGAGAGCTCCTACGAGCAGTACTTC
CSAREFAESSYEQYF
>TRBV6-1|few|TRBJ1-2|TRBD1
TGTGCCAGCAGCTCCGGACAGGGGAGCATTAACTATGGCTACACCTTC
CASSSGQGSINYGYTF
>TRBV18|many|TRBJ2-2|.
TGTGCCAGCTCACCAACGCGGGGGCTCAACACCGGGGAGCTGTTTTTT
CASSPTRGLNTGELFF
>TRBV20-1|many|TRBJ2-7|.
TGCAGTGCTAAGTATCGCGGGGTCCGGTCCTACGAGCAGTACTTC
CSAKYRGVRSYEQYF
>TRBV5-1|.|TRBJ1-1|TRBD1
TGCGCCAGCAGCCAGGGACCTGGGACAGATTCTCCTGAAGCTTTCTTT
CASSQGPGTDSPEAFF
>TRBV11-2|few|TRBJ1-1|.
TGTGCCAGCAGCTACAACCGGGACCCCGGAACCACTGAAGCTTTCTTT
CASSYNRDPGTTEAFF
>TRBV20-1|many|TRBJ2-3|.
TGCAGTGCCCAACCGGCGGTACCAACCACAGATACGCAGTATTTT
CSAQPAVPTTDTQYF
>TRBV10-3|.|TRBJ2-3|.
TGTGCCATCAGTGGGGTGGGCGGGTGGAAGGATACGCAGTATTTT
CAISGVGGWKDTQYF
>TRBV20-1|many|TRBJ2-7|.
TGCAGTGCTAGAGATTTTGAACGGGAGAGCTCCTACGAGCAGTACTTC
CSARDFERESSYEQYF
>TRBV7-8|many|TRBJ1-1|.
TGTGCCAGCTACTCGGACGGAGATCAGACACTCATGAACACTGAAGCTTTCTTT
CASYSDGDQTLMNTEAFF
>TRBV2|many|TRBJ1-5|.
TGTGCCAGCAGTGGGGGACGGGGGGGGGGCTATCAGCCCCAGCATTTT
CASSGGRGGGYQPQHF
>TRBV29-1|many|TRBJ2-1|.
TGCAGCGTTGGGAAGACAGGGAGGAATTACAATGAGCAGTTCTTC
CSVGKTGRNYNEQFF
>TRBV4-3|few|TRBJ2-3|TRBD2
TGCGCCAGCAGCCGTCTAGCGGGAGGGGAACCAAGAAGCACAGATACGCAGTATTTT
CASSRLAGGEPRSTDTQYF
>TRBV7-2|.|TRBJ2-3|TRBD1
TGTGCCAGCAGCTTAGCAGGACAGGGATACGCAGATACGCAGTATTTT
CASSLAGQGYADTQYF
>TRBV9|many|TRBJ2-2|TRBD2
TGTGCCAGCAGCGTACTAGCGGGGGGATACACCGGGGAGCTGTTTTTT
CASSVLAGGYTGELFF